Listed below are T cell receptor beta chains from one sample, sequenced in a study of T cell repertoires in cytomegalovirus infection. These receptors' antigens are unknown. A single record per CDR3 protein comes from TCRdb applying MiXCR to the reads. The table has 200,000 or so distinct CDR3 sequences, 35% to 40% seen once. This specimen was CD8+ T cells from cultured PBMCs, taken from culture after CMV antigen stimulation. Source of these receptors: a human donor in good health (CMV status not recorded). Some clones in this sample may be carry-over from other donors' samples. The CDR3 runs from the conserved cysteine through the conserved F or W. The D gene is left open where the match is weak. Clone size is given for some rows only: seen once, a few or many times, or a class if the clone is expanded.

clone_size	d_call	j_call	v_call	cdr3_nt	cdr3_aa
few	TRBD2	TRBJ2-7	TRBV28	TGTGCCAGCAGTTTCCTTAAGCCGGGACTAGCGGGAGGGGTCGAGCAGTACTTC	CASSFLKPGLAGGVEQYF
many	-	TRBJ1-2	TRBV19	TGTGCCAGTAGTGCCCCGGACGGTTCTAACTATGGCTACACCTTC	CASSAPDGSNYGYTF
few	TRBD1	TRBJ2-5	TRBV7-9	TGTGCCAGCAGGCTTGGACAGGGGGCAAAAGAGACCCAGTACTTC	CASRLGQGAKETQYF
-	-	TRBJ2-3	TRBV12-3/TRBV12-4	TGTGCCAGCAGAAAAATCCTCACAGATACGCAGTATTTT	CASRKILTDTQYF
-	-	TRBJ1-6	TRBV27	TGTGCCAGCAGTTTAGTCTCCCCAGGTGGCCTCCACTTT	CASSLVSPGGLHF
few	TRBD2	TRBJ2-1	TRBV11-1	TGTGCCAGCAGCCTAGAAGCGGGGGGGGGGTACAATGAGCAGTTCTTC	CASSLEAGGGYNEQFF
-	TRBD2	TRBJ2-7	TRBV7-8	TGTGCCAGCAGGAGGACTAGCGGGAGTAATGAGCAGTACTTC	CASRRTSGSNEQYF
few	-	TRBJ2-1	TRBV7-3	TGTGCCAGCAGCTTAGGGACGTACAAATACAATGAGCAGTTCTTC	CASSLGTYKYNEQFF
-	TRBD1	TRBJ2-2	TRBV18	TGTGCCAGCTCACCCGACCGTACAGGGGTCACGAACACCGGGGAGCTGTTTTTT	CASSPDRTGVTNTGELFF
few	-	TRBJ1-1	TRBV5-1	TGCGCCAGCAGCCCTTCCCTGGACAGATATCAGAACACTGAAGCTTTCTTT	CASSPSLDRYQNTEAFF
-	-	TRBJ2-1	TRBV7-2	TGTGCCAGCAGCCCCGGGACGACCTACAATGAGCAGTTCTTC	CASSPGTTYNEQFF
-	-	TRBJ2-5	TRBV29-1	TGCAGCGTTGGACGGGTAGGGGGACAAGAGACCCAGTACTTC	CSVGRVGGQETQYF
-	TRBD2	TRBJ2-1	TRBV11-2	TGTGCCAGCAGCTCTTCTAGCGGGGGGGGACGTGAGCAGTTCTTC	CASSSSSGGGREQFF
-	-	TRBJ2-1	TRBV5-6	TGTGCCAGCAGTCCGGGGGTTATCTACAATGAGCAGTTCTTC	CASSPGVIYNEQFF
-	TRBD2	TRBJ2-2	TRBV29-1	TGCAGCGGGGGACTAGGCGGAGAGTCCGGGGAGCTGTTTTTT	CSGGLGGESGELFF
few	TRBD2	TRBJ2-1	TRBV12-3/TRBV12-4	TGTGCCAGCAGTCCCCGACTAGCGGGGGGCACCTTCTACAATGAGCAGTTCTTC	CASSPRLAGGTFYNEQFF
-	TRBD1	TRBJ1-2	TRBV27	TGTGCCAGCAGTTTAAGGACAGGGAACTATGGCTACACCTTC	CASSLRTGNYGYTF
few	-	TRBJ2-1	TRBV28	TGTGCCAGCAGTCCCCGACAGGGAGGGTCCTACAATGAGCAGTTCTTC	CASSPRQGGSYNEQFF
-	-	TRBJ2-7	TRBV27	TGTGCCAGCAGTTTAATGGGGCCGTATGCCGAGCAGTACTTC	CASSLMGPYAEQYF
few	TRBD1	TRBJ2-7	TRBV7-2	TGTGCCAGCAGCTTCCGGGACAGGGGGCTCTACGAGCAGTACTTC	CASSFRDRGLYEQYF
-	TRBD2	TRBJ2-7	TRBV27	TGTGCCAGCCCCCAACCCCGGACTAGCGGGACTCCCTACGAGCAGTACTTC	CASPQPRTSGTPYEQYF
-	-	TRBJ2-3	TRBV7-6	TGTGCCAGCAGTGAAAAGGACTCCAGCACAGATACGCAGTATTTT	CASSEKDSSTDTQYF
few	-	TRBJ2-5	TRBV7-2	TGTGCCAGCAGCTTAGAACACCTGTACCAAGAGACCCAGTACTTC	CASSLEHLYQETQYF
-	-	TRBJ2-1	TRBV14	TGTGCCAGCACCGAAGGATTGGCTAGCTATAATGAGCAGTTCTTC	CASTEGLASYNEQFF
-	TRBD1	TRBJ2-7	TRBV28	TGTGCCAGCAGTCCCAGACAGGGTGGTGTCTACGAGCAGTACTTC	CASSPRQGGVYEQYF
many	TRBD1	TRBJ1-4	TRBV15	TGTGCCACCAGCAGGAAACAGGGGGCTGATGAAAAACTGTTTTTT	CATSRKQGADEKLFF
-	-	TRBJ2-7	TRBV6-1	TGTGCCAGCAGTATTAGGAGGGGGAACGAGCAGTACTTC	CASSIRRGNEQYF
-	TRBD2	TRBJ2-3	TRBV7-2	TGTGCCAGCAGCTTAACTAGCGGGATCACAGATACGCAGTATTTT	CASSLTSGITDTQYF